The clone carrying this T cell receptor (beta chain) was counted a single time. Enrollment of patients from Seattle took place during active infection, with longitudinal follow-up. Germline CDR1 reads ENHRY; CDR2 reads SYGVKD. V lost 10 bases to trimming and J lost 0 bases, with 13 bases between them. This CDR3 is built from 14 residues. The data stem from a study of blood T cell repertoires in COVID-19. Turning to the study itself: Both acute and convalescent COVID-19 samples were obtained from the United States, Italy and Spain. Sample material is recorded as cDNA or gDNA derived from T cells, B-cell-depleted T cells, or PBMCs.

In the authors' methods: Reference gene primer amplification gave nucleated cell count estimates. Assay: immunoSEQ multiplex PCR; the TCRdb copy retains only in-frame clones and omits some. V, J and clone size are taken as reported in that table, and D and trimming were inferred from the DNA itself. The sample lists roughly 340,000 clones, about 90% seen once, with about 7% in the top ten. This TCR was sampled from a woman between 65 and 79 years old with COVID-19, enrolled during active disease. The sample was peripheral blood. This chain uses TRBV10-3 with TRBJ1-3; D is uncertain. Here the CDR3 DNA reads TGTGCCACTTCCGGGTTCTACTCTGGAAACACCATATATTTT. Amino acid sequence: CATSGFYSGNTIYF.